The present T cell receptor beta chain was sequenced within a study of T cell responses to AZD1222 COVID-19 vaccine. This CDR3 region has 15 residues. Per the germline V gene, CDR1 is LNHDA and CDR2 is SQIVND (reference sequence). V dropped 1 base and J dropped 2; count of bases not matched to a gene: 2. The table lists this clone with many counts. Produced via immunoSEQ multiplex PCR; TCRdb's table is partial and in-frame only. The sample holds 90,000 to 95,000 clones, around 87% seen once. This clonotype was obtained from an adult who received the AZD1222 COVID-19 vaccine. The sample here was peripheral blood, taken 28 days after the second AZD1222 dose. The genes are TRBV19 and TRBJ2-7; 10 bases align to TRBD2. The CDR3 DNA sequence: TGTGCCAGTAGTATAGCAACTAGCGGGACCTACGAGCAGTACTTC. This translates into CASSIATSGTYEQYF.